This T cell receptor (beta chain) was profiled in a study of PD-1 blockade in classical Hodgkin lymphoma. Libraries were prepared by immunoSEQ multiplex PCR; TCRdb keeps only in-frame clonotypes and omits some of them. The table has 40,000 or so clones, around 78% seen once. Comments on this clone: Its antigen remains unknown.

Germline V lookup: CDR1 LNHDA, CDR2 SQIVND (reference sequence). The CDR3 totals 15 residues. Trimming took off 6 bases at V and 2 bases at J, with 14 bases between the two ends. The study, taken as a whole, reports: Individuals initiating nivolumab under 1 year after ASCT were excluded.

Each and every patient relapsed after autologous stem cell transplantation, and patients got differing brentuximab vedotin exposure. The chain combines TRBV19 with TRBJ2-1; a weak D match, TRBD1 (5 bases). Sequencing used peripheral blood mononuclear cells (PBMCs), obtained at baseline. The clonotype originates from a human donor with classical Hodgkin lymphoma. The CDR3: CASSQGLNAYNEQFF. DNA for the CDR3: TGTGCCAGTAGCCAGGGTTTAAACGCCTACAATGAGCAGTTCTTC.